These 24 T cell receptor beta chains were all obtained from the same sample, sequenced in a study of cytomegalovirus exposure and HLA in healthy donors. Use of 60 Vbeta and 13 Jbeta primers characterized the PCR. Sequencing was performed with immunoSEQ multiplex PCR; in TCRdb, only in-frame clones are kept and a portion is missing. Found here are 100,000 to 150,000 clones, 70% to 80% of them singletons; the top ten hold 0.75% to 0.95%. The sequenced sample was PBMCs. The receptors were gathered from an older woman in good health and CMV-seronegative.

The chain joins TRBV7-8 to TRBJ1-4; 7 bases map to TRBD1. Germline-derived CDR1 and CDR2 are SGHVS and FQNEAQ. The CDR3 extends over 15 amino acids. Unmatched junction bases numbered 5, after V lost 5 bases and J lost 2 bases. The CDR3 region is CASSLDRVTNEKLFF. The CDR3 DNA sequence: TGTGCCAGCAGCCTTGACAGGGTGACTAATGAAAAACTGTTTTTT.

The rearrangement links TRBV6-5 to TRBJ1-1; D ambiguous. With 6 bases removed from V and 2 bases from J, the gap between germline ends came to 4 bases. The germline gives CDR1 MNHEY, CDR2 SVGAGI. This CDR3 spans 11 amino acids. The CDR3 DNA sequence: TGTGCCAGCAGCTCCAACACTGAAGCTTTCTTT. Amino acid sequence: CASSSNTEAFF.

This clone was found a few times. V and J are TRBV29-1 and TRBJ2-1, with D hard to call. The V end was cut by 3 bases, the J end by 0 bases, with 9 bases between. CDR1 and CDR2 (germline): SQVTM, ANQGSEA. The CDR3 covers 14 residues. The CDR3 region is CSVDLPGSYNEQFF. For the CDR3, the DNA is TGCAGCGTTGATCTGCCAGGCTCCTACAATGAGCAGTTCTTC.

This rearrangement joins TRBV28 to TRBJ1-5; a weak D match, TRBD1 (6 bases). The CDR3 loop spans 16 amino acids. The germline gives CDR1 MDHEN, CDR2 SYDVKM. The germline V and J ends were trimmed by 3 bases and 4 bases, with 16 bases remaining between them. In nucleotides, the CDR3 is TGTGCCAGCAGTTTCCCACCTATCCAGGGGAATCAGCCCCAGCATTTT. It is translated as CASSFPPIQGNQPQHF.

This clone was seen only a few times. The DNA is left out, because the CDR3 cannot be placed on it with certainty; the CDR3 is given as TCRdb lists it. V gene TRBV6-5 combines with J gene TRBJ1-5; TRBD1, the table's D call, lacks a check against the DNA. Germline values: CDR1 MNHEY, CDR2 SVGAGI. A total of 16 residues make up the CDR3, ends included. The chain's CDR3 is CASSYSPSGSILAQHF.

The gene calls are TRBV4-2 and TRBJ2-1, with a possible D match to TRBD1 (6 bases). Trimming removed 2 bases from V and 10 bases from J, with 15 bases in between. Germline assignment: CDR1 LGHNA and CDR2 YNFKEQ. The CDR3 totals 14 residues. CDR3 DNA sequence: TGTGCCAGCAGCCAACCTACAGGGATCAAAGAGCAGTTCTTC. This sequence encodes CASSQPTGIKEQFF.

The J gene is TRBJ2-1, the V gene TRBV5-6; 8 nucleotides agree with TRBD2. The junction had 8 bases not matched to a gene; V was cut back by 1 base and J by 8 bases. Per the germline V gene, CDR1 is SGHDT and CDR2 is YYEEEE. The CDR3 is made up of 15 amino acids. The CDR3 is CASSLFSGGPHEQFF. DNA for the CDR3: TGTGCCAGCAGCTTGTTTTCGGGGGGGCCCCATGAGCAGTTCTTC.

This clone appeared a few times. The CDR3 region is CASSEWWAGEAFF. The CDR3 nucleotides are TGTGCCAGCAGTGAATGGTGGGCAGGGGAAGCTTTCTTT. The rearrangement links TRBV2 to TRBJ1-1; a weak D match, TRBD1 (5 bases). This CDR3 comprises 13 residues. Trimming took off 2 bases at V and 8 bases at J, with 12 bases between the two ends. The germline V gene has CDR1 SNHLY and CDR2 FYNNEI.

The rearrangement uses TRBV5-1 and TRBJ2-7; 10 positions match TRBD1. CDR3 length: 16 amino acids. Per the germline V gene, CDR1 is SGHRS and CDR2 is YFSETQ. The J segment lost 2 bases and the V segment lost 4 bases, leaving 9 bases of the junction unmatched. The CDR3 coding sequence is TGCGCCAGCAGCCTGACAGGGGGCTCGGTAACCTACGAGCAGTACTTC. Amino acids: CASSLTGGSVTYEQYF.

The rearrangement links TRBV6-1 to TRBJ2-3; 11 bases are shared with TRBD2. The germline gives CDR1 MNHNS, CDR2 SASEGT. CDR3 length: 17 residues. After removal of 4 bases from V and 8 bases from J, the junction contained 14 bases not matched to a gene. CDR3 amino acids: CASSGIAGGPVWGTQYF. The CDR3 coding sequence is TGTGCCAGCAGTGGTATAGCGGGGGGGCCTGTTTGGGGTACGCAGTATTTT.

This chain joins TRBV11-2 and TRBJ1-2, with a tentative D call TRBD1 (5 bases). Germline V gene sequence: CDR1 SGHAT, CDR2 FQNNGV. This CDR3 contains 13 residues. The ends were cut back, 1 base at V and 4 bases at J, with 7 bases in the middle. The CDR3 bases are TGTGCCAGCAGCTTAGCCGGGGGCTATGGCTACACCTTC. As protein: CASSLAGGYGYTF.

Only one count was recorded for this clone. The chain joins TRBV7-2 to TRBJ2-1; 7 bases line up with TRBD2. V gave up 5 bases and J gave up 4 bases; unmatched junction bases: 17. CDR3 size: 18 residues. In germline, CDR1 is SGHTA, CDR2 FQGNSA. The CDR3 sequence is CASSRTRFALGIYNEQFF. The CDR3 DNA sequence: TGTGCCAGCAGCAGGACTAGATTCGCCTTGGGGATATACAATGAGCAGTTCTTC.

The CDR3 DNA reads as TGCGCCAGCAGTCAGGGGTCCGGGGCCAACGTCCTGACTTTC. This translates into CASSQGSGANVLTF. The chain joins TRBV10-1 to TRBJ2-6; D possibly corresponds to TRBD1 (6 bases). The CDR3 length is 14 residues. Germline assignment: CDR1 WNHNN and CDR2 SYGVQD (reference sequence). The ends were cut back, 5 bases at V and 4 bases at J, with 9 bases in the middle.

The chain joins TRBV5-1 to TRBJ2-5; TRBD1 might be the D (5 bases). V was trimmed by 0 bases and J by 1 base, leaving 10 bases between them. The CDR3 contains 15 residues. CDR1 and CDR2 (germline): SGHRS, YFSETQ. The CDR3 is CASSLVGPAQETQYF. The CDR3 DNA reads as TGCGCCAGCAGCTTGGTGGGGCCAGCCCAAGAGACCCAGTACTTC.

The rearrangement joins TRBV6-1 to TRBJ1-6, with D unresolved. Germline V CDR1 and CDR2: MNHNS, SASEGT. Trimming pared 0 bases from V and 6 bases from J, leaving 9 bases between. CDR3 length equals 15 residues. The CDR3 DNA is TGTGCCAGCAGTGAAGCGTCCCCGGGTAATTCACCCCTCCACTTT. Its protein is CASSEASPGNSPLHF.

This clone came up once. The chain carries TRBV7-6 and TRBJ2-5, with no clear D. This CDR3 is built from 14 residues. Trimming left V 0 bases short and J 5 bases short, with 10 bases between. The germline V gene encodes CDR1 SGHVS and CDR2 FNYEAQ. The CDR3 reads CASSLALGSETQYF. Written as DNA, the CDR3 is TGTGCCAGCAGCTTAGCACTCGGGTCGGAGACCCAGTACTTC.

This clone turned up a few times. V usage is TRBV7-2 and J usage is TRBJ1-5; no clear D. The CDR3 consists of 15 residues. In germline, CDR1 is SGHTA, CDR2 FQGNSA. Trimming cost V 1 base and J 2 bases, with 9 bases left between them. CDR3 in amino acids: CASSLGSLGNQPQHF. The CDR3 DNA sequence: TGTGCCAGCAGCTTAGGGAGCCTGGGCAATCAGCCCCAGCATTTT.

V gene TRBV19 combines with J gene TRBJ1-2; perhaps TRBD1 as D (5 bases). Trimming removed 3 bases from V and 7 bases from J, with 15 bases in between. The CDR3 contains 14 residues. Germline V gene sequence: CDR1 LNHDA, CDR2 SQIVND (reference sequence). The CDR3 region has the DNA TGTGCCAGTAGTATCGCGGGGGTTCAAGCTGGCTACACCTTC. Translation: CASSIAGVQAGYTF. Based on the CDR3 plus reference TRBV19 and TRBJ1-2, the full variable domain is DGGITQSPKYLFRKEGQNVTLSCEQNLNHDAMYWYRQDPGQGLRLIYYSQIVNDFQKGDIAEGYSVSREKKESFPLTVTSAQKNPTAFYLCASSIAGVQAGYTFGSGTRLTVV.

This sequence joins TRBV6-4 and TRBJ1-1; D unresolved. CDR3 length: 14 residues. Germline V gene lookup returns CDR1 MRHNA and CDR2 SNTAGT. V dropped 6 bases and J dropped 6 bases, with 17 bases sitting between them. The CDR3 protein is CASRASIAGAEAFF. In nucleotides, the CDR3 is TGTGCCAGCAGAGCTTCAATAGCCGGTGCTGAAGCTTTCTTT.

In this sample, this clone turned up once. V gene TRBV6-5 combines with J gene TRBJ2-7; 9 nucleotides agree with TRBD2. After removal of 0 bases from V and 4 bases from J, the junction contained 7 bases not matched to a gene. Germline V CDR1 and CDR2: MNHEY, SVGAGI. The CDR3 consists of 16 residues. Here the CDR3 DNA reads TGTGCCAGCAGTTACTCCCTAGCGGGGAGCGTTTACGAGCAGTACTTC. Protein product: CASSYSLAGSVYEQYF.

As DNA, the CDR3 is TGTGCCAGCAGTTCACGGACCCAGCGGTACGAGCAGTACTTC. Amino acid sequence: CASSSRTQRYEQYF. The chain recombines TRBV27 with TRBJ2-7; a possible D gene is TRBD2 (5 bases). The V end was cut by 4 bases, the J end by 4 bases, with 14 bases between. The CDR3 consists of 14 residues. CDR1 is MNHEY, CDR2 SMNVEV, per germline (reference sequence).

The CDR3 DNA follows: TGTGCCAGCCAAAAGAGGGATGGCAATCAGCCCCAGCATTTT. This encodes CASQKRDGNQPQHF. The chain carries TRBV5-6 and TRBJ1-5; D is unclear. Trimming stripped 7 bases from V and 2 bases from J, with 13 bases between. Per germline, CDR1 SGHDT and CDR2 YYEEEE. The CDR3 loop spans 14 amino acids.

J is TRBJ2-1 and V is TRBV9; 10 nucleotides align to TRBD2. This CDR3 has 16 residues. The junction had 7 bases not matched to a gene; V was cut back by 0 bases and J by 7 bases. Germline values: CDR1 SGDLS, CDR2 YYNGEE. This CDR3 is CASSVGPSGGINEQFF. CDR3 in DNA: TGTGCCAGCAGCGTAGGTCCTAGCGGGGGTATAAATGAGCAGTTCTTC.

This rearrangement joins TRBV7-3 to TRBJ2-6, with D perhaps TRBD1 (6 bases). The CDR3 has 18 amino acids. The germline V and J ends were trimmed by 6 bases and 0 bases, with 18 bases remaining between them. Germline V gives CDR1 SGHTA, CDR2 FQGTGA. CDR3 amino acids: CASRLTRDMGSGANVLTF. The CDR3 DNA reads as TGTGCCAGCAGGCTAACCCGGGACATGGGCTCTGGGGCCAACGTCCTGACTTTC.